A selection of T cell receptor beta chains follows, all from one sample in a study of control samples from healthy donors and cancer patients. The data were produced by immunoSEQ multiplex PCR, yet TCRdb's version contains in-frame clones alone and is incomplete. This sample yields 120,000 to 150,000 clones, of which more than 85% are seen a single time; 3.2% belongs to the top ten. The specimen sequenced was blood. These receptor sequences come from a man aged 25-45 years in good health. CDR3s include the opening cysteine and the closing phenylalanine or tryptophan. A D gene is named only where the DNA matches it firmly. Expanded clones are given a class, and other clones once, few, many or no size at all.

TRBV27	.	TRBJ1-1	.	CASSSPRGGRDEAFF	TGTGCCAGCAGTTCACCCCGGGGGGGAAGAGATGAAGCTTTCTTT
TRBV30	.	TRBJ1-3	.	CACRISGNTIYF	TGTGCCTGCAGGATCTCTGGAAACACCATATATTTT
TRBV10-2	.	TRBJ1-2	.	CASSEKADNYGYTF	TGCGCCAGCAGTGAGAAGGCGGATAACTATGGCTACACCTTC
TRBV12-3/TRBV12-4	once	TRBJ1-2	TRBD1	CASSLVGGHGYTF	TGTGCCAGCAGTTTAGTAGGGGGCCATGGCTACACCTTC
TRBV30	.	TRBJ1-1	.	CAFQGSNTEAFF	TGTGCCTTTCAGGGTTCGAACACTGAAGCTTTCTTT
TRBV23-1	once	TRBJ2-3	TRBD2	CASSPGGSGGPTDTQYF	TGCGCCAGCAGTCCAGGAGGTAGCGGGGGACCCACAGATACGCAGTATTTT
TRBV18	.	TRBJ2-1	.	CASSRGQYNEQFF	TGTGCCAGCTCACGAGGACAGTACAATGAGCAGTTCTTC
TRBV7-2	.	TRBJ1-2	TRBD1	CASSSDRATTMGYTF	TGTGCCAGCAGCTCTGACAGGGCGACAACTATGGGCTACACCTTC
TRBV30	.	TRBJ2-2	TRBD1	CAWIPDRVRTGELFF	TGTGCCTGGATCCCCGACAGGGTGCGAACCGGGGAGCTGTTTTTT
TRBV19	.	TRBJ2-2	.	CASSIGTSIPPGELFF	TGTGCCAGTAGTATAGGGACGAGCATCCCACCCGGGGAGCTGTTTTTT
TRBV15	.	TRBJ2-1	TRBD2	CATSSGTPRRLAGQNEQFF	TGTGCCACCAGCAGCGGGACCCCTAGGAGACTAGCGGGGCAAAATGAGCAGTTCTTC
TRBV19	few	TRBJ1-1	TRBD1	CASKETGLNTEAFF	TGTGCCAGTAAGGAGACAGGGCTGAACACTGAAGCTTTCTTT
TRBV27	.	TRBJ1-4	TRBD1	CASSLGQGAEKLFF	TGTGCCAGCAGTTTGGGACAGGGGGCGGAAAAACTGTTTTTT
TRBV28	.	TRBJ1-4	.	CASSPGRANEKLFF	TGTGCCAGCTCACCAGGGAGGGCTAATGAAAAACTGTTTTTT
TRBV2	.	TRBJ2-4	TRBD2	CASSDGGGASKNIQYF	TGTGCCAGCAGTGACGGCGGGGGGGCGTCCAAAAACATTCAGTACTTC
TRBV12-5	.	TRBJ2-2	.	CASGLGVPGELFF	TGTGCTAGTGGTTTGGGGGTCCCCGGGGAGCTGTTTTTT
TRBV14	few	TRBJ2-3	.	CASSLTAIRTDTQYF	TGTGCCAGCAGCCTCACAGCGATTCGGACAGATACGCAGTATTTT
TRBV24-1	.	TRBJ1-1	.	CATSDGQLEGAFF	TGTGCCACCAGTGACGGCCAGTTAGAAGGAGCTTTCTTT
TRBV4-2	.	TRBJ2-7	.	CASSQDLLDASYEQYF	TGTGCCAGCAGCCAAGATCTTTTGGACGCCTCCTACGAGCAGTACTTC
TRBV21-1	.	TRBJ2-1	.	CASSNGTGDNEQFF	TGTGCCAGCAGCAACGGGACAGGGGACAATGAGCAGTTCTTC
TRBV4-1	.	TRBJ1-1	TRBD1	CASSQRGVQGGGTEAFF	TGCGCCAGCAGCCAGAGGGGGGTACAGGGGGGCGGTACTGAAGCTTTCTTT
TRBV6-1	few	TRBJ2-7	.	CASSEGSRGGISYEQYF	TGTGCCAGCAGTGAAGGCAGTCGGGGAGGCATATCCTACGAGCAGTACTTC
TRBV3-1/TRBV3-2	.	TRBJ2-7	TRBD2	CASSQVSLSGVEQYF	TGTGCCAGCAGCCAAGTTTCGCTTAGCGGGGTCGAGCAGTACTTC
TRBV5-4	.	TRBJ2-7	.	CASRQGGGSYEQYF	TGTGCCAGCAGGCAGGGGGGCGGCTCCTACGAGCAGTACTTC
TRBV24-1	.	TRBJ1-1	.	CAIPYTEAFF	TGTGCCATACCATACACTGAAGCTTTCTTT
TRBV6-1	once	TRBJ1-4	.	CASSEAQVATNEKLFF	TGTGCCAGCAGTGAAGCACAGGTTGCAACTAATGAAAAACTGTTTTTT
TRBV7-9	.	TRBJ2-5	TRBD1	CASSSQGVEETQYF	TGTGCCAGCAGCTCACAGGGGGTGGAAGAGACCCAGTACTTC
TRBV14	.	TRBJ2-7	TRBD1	CASSHTGTGVFYEQYF	TGTGCCAGCAGCCATACCGGGACAGGGGTATTCTACGAGCAGTACTTC
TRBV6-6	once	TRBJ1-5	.	CASRGSQPQHF	TGTGCCAGCAGGGGGAGTCAGCCCCAGCATTTT
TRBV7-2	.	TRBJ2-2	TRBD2	CASSTRAGARPGELFF	TGTGCCAGCAGCACGAGAGCGGGGGCCCGACCCGGGGAGCTGTTTTTT
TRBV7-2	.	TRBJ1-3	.	CASSRLGESGNTIYF	TGTGCCAGCAGCCGGCTTGGGGAGTCGGGAAACACCATATATTTT
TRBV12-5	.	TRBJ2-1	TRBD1	CASGLDVGTGVNEQFF	TGTGCTAGTGGTTTGGATGTAGGGACAGGGGTGAATGAGCAGTTCTTC
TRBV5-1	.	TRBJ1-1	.	CASSVGHADMNTEAFF	TGCGCCAGCAGCGTGGGCCACGCGGACATGAACACTGAAGCTTTCTTT
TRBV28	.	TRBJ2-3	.	CASSLGGIGTDTQYF	TGTGCCAGCAGTTTGGGGGGAATCGGCACAGATACGCAGTATTTT
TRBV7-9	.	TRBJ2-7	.	CASSFGTNEQYF	TGTGCCAGCAGCTTTGGGACCAACGAGCAGTACTTC